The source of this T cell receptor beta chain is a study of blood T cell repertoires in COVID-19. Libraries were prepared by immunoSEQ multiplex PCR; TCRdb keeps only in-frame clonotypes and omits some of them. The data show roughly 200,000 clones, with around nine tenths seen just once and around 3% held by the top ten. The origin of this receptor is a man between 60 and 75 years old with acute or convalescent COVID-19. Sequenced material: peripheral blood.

The CDR3 DNA follows: TGTGCCAGCAGTCAACTCCCCGGGACAGCTAATTCACCCCTCCACTTT. This codes for CASSQLPGTANSPLHF. The chain carries TRBV27 and TRBJ1-6; 7 nucleotides align to TRBD1. CDR3 length: 16 residues. V was pared by 5 bases and J by 6 bases, with 10 bases of the junction left unmatched. The V gene's germline CDR1 is MNHEY and CDR2 SMNVEV (reference sequence).